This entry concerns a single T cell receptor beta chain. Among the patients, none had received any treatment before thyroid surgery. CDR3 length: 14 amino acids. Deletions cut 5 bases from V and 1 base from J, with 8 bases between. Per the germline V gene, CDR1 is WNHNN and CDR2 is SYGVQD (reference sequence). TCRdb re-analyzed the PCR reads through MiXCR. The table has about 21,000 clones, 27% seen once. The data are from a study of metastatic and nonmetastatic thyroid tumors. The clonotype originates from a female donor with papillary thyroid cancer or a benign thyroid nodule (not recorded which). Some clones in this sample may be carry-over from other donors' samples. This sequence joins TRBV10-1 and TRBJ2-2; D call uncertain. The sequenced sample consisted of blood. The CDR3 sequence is CASSRQKNTGELFF. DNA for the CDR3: TGCGCCAGCAGTAGGCAGAAGAACACCGGGGAGCTGTTTTTT.